Following are 32 T cell receptor beta chains from one sample sequenced in a study of cytomegalovirus exposure and HLA in healthy donors. PCR primers comprised 60 Vbeta and 13 Jbeta primers. Method: immunoSEQ multiplex PCR; TCRdb's copy keeps in-frame clones and lacks some. The sample gives under 200,000 clones, around 82% of which show up once; 4.5% to 6% is in the top ten. The sequencing sample was made of PBMCs. These receptors all stem from a man in his forties or fifties in good health and CMV-seronegative.

DNA of the CDR3: TGTGCCAGCAGCGGGAGGCTAGAGCACACAGATACGCAGTATTTT. Its protein is CASSGRLEHTDTQYF. The chain recombines TRBV5-6 with TRBJ2-3; TRBD2 might be the D (6 bases). The V end lost 4 bases, the J end lost 2 bases, and 14 bases lay between the germline ends. The CDR3 has 15 residues. Germline-derived CDR1 and CDR2 are SGHDT and YYEEEE.

This clone was picked up a small number of times. The chain uses TRBV18 and TRBJ1-1; 9 nucleotides align to TRBD1. V lost 4 bases and J lost 1; bases outside the gene matches: 4. CDR1 KGHSH and CDR2 LQKENI come from the germline V gene. This CDR3 has 15 residues. The CDR3 region has the DNA TGTGCCAGCTCACTAGGACAGGGGTGGAACACTGAAGCTTTCTTT. It codes for CASSLGQGWNTEAFF.

The table lists this clone with a count of one. The V call is TRBV7-3, the J call TRBJ2-3; TRBD2 agrees at 7 bases. This CDR3 contains 13 residues. Germline V gene data show CDR1 as SGHTA and CDR2 as FQGTGA. V trimming: 5 bases; J trimming: 6 bases; junction bases outside the gene matches: 5. The CDR3 protein is CASSNTGGDTQYF. The CDR3 region has the DNA TGTGCCAGCAGCAACACCGGGGGGGATACGCAGTATTTT.

The DNA of the CDR3 is TGCGCCAGCAGCTTGGAACAGGGCCTCTACGAGCAGTACTTC. Amino acids: CASSLEQGLYEQYF. The chain carries TRBV5-1 and TRBJ2-7, with D possibly TRBD1 on 6 matching bases. The CDR3 covers 14 residues. V lost 0 bases to trimming and J lost 3 bases, with 10 bases between them. From germline, CDR1 is SGHRS and CDR2 YFSETQ.

This rearrangement joins TRBV7-9 to TRBJ2-1; D is unresolved. CDR3 size: 13 residues. CDR1 is SEHNR, CDR2 FQNEAQ, per germline (reference sequence). The V and J ends lost 5 bases and 7 bases respectively, with 12 bases between them. CDR3 coding DNA: TGTGCCAGCAGCCCGAAATCGCGTAATGAGCAGTTCTTC. Amino acids: CASSPKSRNEQFF. The whole variable domain, remainder taken from reference TRBV7-9 and TRBJ2-1, is DTGVSQNPRHKITKRGQNVTFRCDPISEHNRLYWYRQTLGQGPEFLTYFQNEAQLEKSRLLSDRFSAERPKGSFSTLEIQRTEQGDSAMYLCASSPKSRNEQFFGPGTRLTVL.

The chain combines TRBV9 with TRBJ2-1, with 8 bases lining up with TRBD1. The germline gives CDR1 SGDLS, CDR2 YYNGEE. This CDR3 is built from 19 residues. J was trimmed by 6 bases and V by 0 bases; bases with no gene match: 17. This chain's CDR3 is CASSVEMAWGTGSFNEQFF. CDR3 nucleotides: TGTGCCAGCAGCGTAGAAATGGCTTGGGGGACAGGCTCGTTCAATGAGCAGTTCTTC.

The rearrangement links TRBV5-4 to TRBJ2-7, with D possibly matching TRBD1 (6 bases). Germline CDR1 is SGHNT and CDR2 is YYREEE (reference sequence). V was trimmed by 4 bases and J by 1 base, leaving 18 bases between them. CDR3 length: 16 amino acids. The CDR3 reads CASSPDGGARSYEQYF. CDR3 DNA sequence: TGTGCCAGCAGCCCGGATGGGGGCGCCCGGTCCTACGAGCAGTACTTC. The full variable domain, rest sourced from reference TRBV5-4 and TRBJ2-7, is ETGVTQSPTHLIKTRGQQVTLRCSSQSGHNTVSWYQQALGQGPQFIFQYYREEENGRGNFPPRFSGLQFPNYSSELNVNALELDDSALYLCASSPDGGARSYEQYFGPGTRLTVT.

The rearrangement joins TRBV19 to TRBJ1-2, with a tentative D call TRBD1 (5 bases). With 10 bases removed from V and 5 bases from J, the gap between germline ends came to 23 bases. This CDR3 comprises 15 residues. Per the germline V gene, CDR1 is LNHDA and CDR2 is SQIVND (reference sequence). Here the CDR3 reads CATGGPATYSYGYTF. The CDR3 DNA follows: TGTGCCACGGGGGGACCCGCGACGTATTCATATGGCTACACCTTC.

J is TRBJ1-2 and V is TRBV5-1; 8 bases align to TRBD1. The V and J ends lost 5 bases and 4 bases, in that order; junction bases with no gene match: 13. CDR1 and CDR2 (germline): SGHRS, YFSETQ. The CDR3 loop spans 16 amino acids. In DNA, the CDR3 is TGCGCCAGCAGGCTGGGACAGGATCCGGCGGCCTATGGCTACACCTTC. The encoded protein is CASRLGQDPAAYGYTF.

The rearrangement links TRBV19 to TRBJ1-5; 8 nucleotides agree with TRBD1. The CDR3 is 13 residues long. V dropped 4 bases and J dropped 8; count of bases not matched to a gene: 4. The germline V gene has CDR1 LNHDA and CDR2 SQIVND (reference sequence). As DNA, the CDR3 is TGTGCCAGTAGTAAAGACAGGGGAGAGCCCCAGCATTTT. Amino acids: CASSKDRGEPQHF.

The chain is built from TRBV2 and TRBJ2-5; 9 bases match TRBD2. The CDR3 consists of 13 residues. Germline V gene lookup returns CDR1 SNHLY and CDR2 FYNNEI. Trimming removed 6 bases from V and 1 base from J; junction bases left unmatched: 0. The CDR3 coding sequence is TGTGCCAGCAGACTAGCGGGCCAAGAGACCCAGTACTTC. Encoded protein: CASRLAGQETQYF.

The chain couples TRBV27 to TRBJ1-1; 9 positions match TRBD1. With V trimmed by 7 bases and J by 5 bases, 17 bases remained unmatched. The CDR3 spans 17 residues. Germline loops: CDR1 MNHEY, CDR2 SMNVEV (reference sequence). CDR3 DNA sequence: TGTGCCAGCACCGCTTCCGGGACAGGGAAAAGTGGGACTGAAGCTTTCTTT. Translating gives CASTASGTGKSGTEAFF.

The rearrangement uses TRBV2 and TRBJ2-5, with D possibly being TRBD1 (5 bases). The germline V gene encodes CDR1 SNHLY and CDR2 FYNNEI. The V end lost 4 bases, the J end lost 7 bases, and 13 bases lay between the germline ends. CDR3 size: 13 residues. In DNA form, the CDR3 reads TGTGCCAGCAGTGTTCTGACCCAGGGGACCCAGTACTTC. This encodes CASSVLTQGTQYF.

The rearrangement joins TRBV18 to TRBJ2-7, with 7 bases aligning to TRBD1. The length of the CDR3 is 14 residues. Germline CDR1 reads KGHSH; CDR2 reads LQKENI. V was pared by 3 bases and J by 5 bases, with 7 bases of the junction left unmatched. CDR3 protein: CASSPTGNSDEQYF. The CDR3 region has the DNA TGTGCCAGCTCACCGACAGGGAACAGCGACGAGCAGTACTTC. The variable domain in full, completed from reference TRBV18 and TRBJ2-7, reads NAGVMQNPRHLVRRRGQEARLRCSPMKGHSHVYWYRQLPEEGLKFMVYLQKENIIDESGMPKERFSAEFPKEGPSILRIQQVVRGDSAAYFCASSPTGNSDEQYFGPGTRLTVT.

The chain employs TRBV10-3 and TRBJ1-1, with no clear D. Trimming pared 6 bases from V and 1 base from J, leaving 9 bases between. The CDR3 covers 13 residues. The V gene's germline CDR1 is ENHRY and CDR2 SYGVKD. DNA for the CDR3: TGTGCCATCAGGGCTTCACCGAACACTGAAGCTTTCTTT. Protein product: CAIRASPNTEAFF.

V is TRBV19 and J is TRBJ1-5; TRBD1 matches 8 bases. The CDR3 loop spans 16 amino acids. Looked up from germline, CDR1 is LNHDA and CDR2 is SQIVND (reference sequence). The V gene end was trimmed by 4 bases and the J gene end by 6 bases; junction bases not matched to a gene: 11. CDR3 residues: CASSTLSQGAGQPQHF. The CDR3 DNA reads TGTGCCAGTAGTACCTTATCCCAGGGGGCGGGTCAGCCCCAGCATTTT.

The chain recombines TRBV5-4 with TRBJ1-5; 8 bases agree with TRBD1. Germline CDR1 reads SGHNT; CDR2 reads YYREEE (reference sequence). This CDR3 spans 15 amino acids. V shed 3 bases and J 2 bases; nucleotides not matched to a gene: 4. Here the CDR3 DNA reads TGTGCCAGCAGCTCGGGGACAGGCCGCAATCAGCCCCAGCATTTT. Its protein is CASSSGTGRNQPQHF.

This chain joins TRBV30 and TRBJ2-3, with TRBD2 matching over 12 bases. The CDR3 runs 16 residues. Germline assignment: CDR1 GTSNPN and CDR2 SVGIG (reference sequence). Trimming took 3 bases from V and 0 from J; bases not matched to a gene: 4. This CDR3 reads CAWSGGTSGSTDTQYF. The CDR3 DNA sequence: TGTGCCTGGAGCGGCGGGACTAGCGGGAGCACAGATACGCAGTATTTT.

The chain combines TRBV11-3 with TRBJ2-7, with TRBD1 matching 9 bases. Germline V gives CDR1 SGHNT, CDR2 YENEEA. V shed 4 bases, J shed 7 bases, and the junction held 5 bases outside the gene matches. The CDR3 has 13 residues. This CDR3 is CASSWDRVSEQYF. In DNA, the CDR3 is TGTGCCAGCAGCTGGGACAGGGTGAGTGAGCAGTACTTC.

This sequence joins TRBV6-5 and TRBJ1-4, with D unclear. The CDR3 has 13 amino acids. The V end was cut by 8 bases, the J end by 5 bases, with 12 bases between. Germline lookup yields CDR1 MNHEY and CDR2 SVGAGI. The CDR3 loop is CASGRETNEKLFF. For the CDR3, the DNA is TGTGCCAGCGGGAGGGAGACAAATGAAAAACTGTTTTTT.

The chain employs TRBV29-1 and TRBJ2-5; 11 nucleotides agree with TRBD2. Trimming at V came to 6 bases and at J to 5 bases, leaving 14 bases not matched to a gene. This CDR3 region has 16 residues. Looked up from germline, CDR1 is SQVTM and CDR2 is ANQGSEA. CDR3 bases: TGCAGCGTCTCTAAAGGGATGACTAGCGGGGTGGAGACCCAGTACTTC. It translates to CSVSKGMTSGVETQYF.

This chain joins TRBV13 and TRBJ2-1; 12 bases are a match to TRBD2. The CDR3 contains 17 residues. Germline assignment: CDR1 PRHDT and CDR2 FYEKMQ (reference sequence). V lost 5 bases, J lost 1 base, and 6 bases stayed unmatched. As DNA, the CDR3 is TGTGCCAGCAGCATGACTAGCGGGGGAAGGTCCTACAATGAGCAGTTCTTC. Translated: CASSMTSGGRSYNEQFF.

The gene calls are TRBV10-3 and TRBJ1-6, with D perhaps matching TRBD1 (6 bases). CDR1 is ENHRY, CDR2 SYGVKD, per germline. V was pared by 6 bases and J by 0 bases, with 12 bases between. CDR3 size: 16 residues. The DNA for the CDR3 is TGTGCCATCAGCTTGGACAGCTACTCCTATAATTCACCCCTCCACTTT. Protein sequence: CAISLDSYSYNSPLHF.

The genes are TRBV7-2 and TRBJ1-1; D is unresolved. The CDR3 is 16 amino acids. With 3 bases removed from V and 0 bases from J, the gap between germline ends came to 14 bases. Germline V lookup: CDR1 SGHTA, CDR2 FQGNSA. Here the CDR3 DNA reads TGTGCCAGCAGCTTTTTTCTGAGCGGTTTGAACACTGAAGCTTTCTTT. Its translation is CASSFFLSGLNTEAFF.

CDR3 in amino acids: CASSFFGGGGSPLHF. CDR3 nucleotide sequence: TGTGCCAGCAGCTTCTTTGGAGGGGGCGGCTCACCCCTCCACTTT. V usage is TRBV5-6 and J usage is TRBJ1-6; 7 positions match TRBD1. The junction had 9 bases not matched to a gene; V was cut back by 2 bases and J by 10 bases. CDR3 length equals 15 residues. Germline CDR1 reads SGHDT; CDR2 reads YYEEEE.

The V gene is TRBV18, the J gene TRBJ1-1, with D hard to call. The CDR3 sequence is 13 residues long. Germline CDR1 is KGHSH and CDR2 is LQKENI. With 3 bases removed from V and 8 bases from J, the gap between germline ends came to 13 bases. The CDR3 region has the DNA TGTGCCAGCTCACCCCCTTTAGAGGCCGAAGCTTTCTTT. Protein sequence: CASSPPLEAEAFF.

This chain joins TRBV5-1 and TRBJ2-7; weak D call: TRBD2 (7 bases). The CDR3 has 15 amino acids. V was pared by 5 bases and J by 1 base, with 16 bases between. Germline V gives CDR1 SGHRS, CDR2 YFSETQ. The CDR3 bases are TGCGCCAGCAGATGGGGAGGGGGGGATTCCTACGAGCAGTACTTC. Its translation is CASRWGGGDSYEQYF. The whole variable domain, filled in from reference TRBV5-1 and TRBJ2-7, reads KAGVTQTPRYLIKTRGQQVTLSCSPISGHRSVSWYQQTPGQGLQFLFEYFSETQRNKGNFPGRFSGRQFSNSRSEMNVSTLELGDSALYLCASRWGGGDSYEQYFGPGTRLTVT.

The J gene is TRBJ2-1, the V gene TRBV19; D is ambiguous. Germline CDR1 reads LNHDA; CDR2 reads SQIVND (reference sequence). With 5 bases removed from V and 11 bases from J, the gap between germline ends came to 19 bases. This CDR3 has 14 residues. The CDR3 DNA reads as TGTGCCAGTAGTCGCACGGAGCTAGACGTGAAGCAGTTCTTC. The encoded protein is CASSRTELDVKQFF.

The rearrangement uses TRBV18 and TRBJ2-6, with D unclear. The germline V and J ends were trimmed by 6 bases and 0 bases, with 6 bases remaining between them. The germline gives CDR1 KGHSH, CDR2 LQKENI. The CDR3 is 14 residues long. CDR3 nucleotide sequence: TGTGCCAGCTCCCCCTCCTCTGGGGCCAACGTCCTGACTTTC. Amino acids: CASSPSSGANVLTF.

The chain combines TRBV5-1 with TRBJ2-5, with a tentative D call TRBD1 (6 bases). CDR1 and CDR2 (germline): SGHRS, YFSETQ. CDR3 length: 14 amino acids. Between the trimmed V and J ends, which lost 0 bases and 5 bases, there was a span of 11 bases. CDR3 amino acids: CASSLAGAGETQYF. In DNA form, the CDR3 reads TGCGCCAGCAGCTTGGCAGGGGCTGGGGAGACCCAGTACTTC.

With respect to this clone: This sample includes further DNA sequences coding for the same CDR3. The rearrangement uses TRBV18 and TRBJ1-5, with TRBD1 matching 9 bases. Germline CDR1 KGHSH, CDR2 LQKENI. V shed 4 bases, J shed 4 bases, and the junction held 2 bases outside the gene matches. The CDR3 totals 14 residues. The CDR3 spells CASSLGQGNQPQHF. The DNA of the CDR3 is TGTGCCAGCTCACTGGGACAGGGAAATCAGCCCCAGCATTTT.

This clone showed up many times. The chain has TRBV19 and TRBJ1-5, with 7 bases fitting TRBD1. This CDR3 has 14 residues. Germline V gene lookup returns CDR1 LNHDA and CDR2 SQIVND (reference sequence). With 3 bases clipped from V and 5 bases from J, the junction kept 4 bases outside the gene matches. CDR3 nucleotides: TGTGCCAGTAGTATGGGGACAGATTATCAGCCCCAGCATTTT. Protein: CASSMGTDYQPQHF.